Described below is a single T cell receptor (beta chain) sequence and its context. Its antigen is still unknown. No much larger clone exists at a distance of one base, and base qualities are not known. CDR1 and CDR2, looked up from the germline V gene, are SGHRS and YFSETQ. The CDR3, cysteine through phenylalanine, is 13 amino acids long. The retained sequence is limited to the CDR3, 39 bases, with the frame set at the first base. V and J lose 4 bases and 5 bases, and a span of 12 bases separates them. The data belong to a study of vaccination effects on CD4 cells after COVID-19 (dated by TCRdb to between 2022 and 2023). Looking at the study overall: Each participant got two doses of an mRNA SARS-CoV-2 vaccine, either BNT162b2 or mRNA-1273. A total of 10 COVID-19 convalescent patients and a few SARS-CoV-2-naive healthy vaccine recipients were included in the full study. SARS-CoV-2 spike-specific CD4+ TCR repertoires from before and after mRNA vaccination were compared in COVID-19 convalescent patients and in infection-naive vaccine recipients. Cultures from other donors in the study were sequenced with the Oncomine TCR Beta short-read assay on an Illumina iSeq 100. Pre-vaccine samples were drawn from two convalescent patients 16 days and one week before the first dose, at 142 and 148 days after COVID-19 diagnosis.

Library method: the immunoSEQ multiplex PCR assay. TCR beta CDR3 sequencing was performed on DNA from the cultured, isolated CD4+ T cells. On the authors' methods: Non-productive TCR sequences were removed, reads were trimmed to the CDR3 region, and CDR3s of at least 7 amino acids were retained. The MANAFEST web app was used to pick out antigen-specific clonotypes by comparing their expansion in peptide wells with that in reference cultures. Positive clones required FDR<0.05 expansion versus reference and all other wells, odds ratio above 5, and frequency above 0.1% in two replicate wells. Clonotypes significantly expanded in SARS-CoV-2 spike wells and in at least one common cold coronavirus spike condition were defined as cross-reactive. CDR3 similarity was assessed by Levenshtein distance using the stringdist R package, and unrooted trees were constructed with ape in R 3.6.1. The source is immuneACCESS, and TCRdb retained only in-frame sequences with V and J called. Part of the clones is not carried over; for the studies checked, unresolved V genes explain less than half of this, and the remainder is unexplained. The DNA gave D and trimming, while V, J and clone size come from that table. The table for this sample lists approximately 40,000 clones; 73% of them were counted only once. The ten largest account for 30% to 40% of the sample.

Results the study describes overall, beyond this receptor: In convalescent patients, the post-vaccine spike-reactive repertoire was composed mainly of new vaccine-induced clones that were largely distinct from infection-induced clones. At late post-vaccination timepoints, both infection-induced and vaccine-induced clones showed marked clonal contraction, consistent with waning T cell responses. The study was limited by a small number of convalescent patients and lacked early post-infection timepoints.

In the ViraFEST assay, PBMC were stimulated with viral peptide pools, and TCR sequencing was then used to find antigen-specific CD4+ T cell clonotypes based on their expansion. After roughly 11 days of culture, CD4+ T cells were isolated with the EasySep CD4+ T cell isolation kit. PCR-confirmed SARS-CoV-2 infection had occurred in convalescent patients between March and December 2020, before the Alpha, Beta and Delta variants emerged in the United States. Each well held more than 1.5 million PBMC cultured in IMDM containing roughly 4.9% human AB serum, approximately 10 IU/ml IL-2 and gentamicin, along with 10 ug/ml peptides. Half of the culture medium was replaced with fresh IL-2-containing medium on days 3 and 7. Unless otherwise noted, each peptide stimulation condition was cultured in triplicate wells. Using Ficoll-Paque Plus gradient centrifugation, PBMC were separated from whole blood and then either used fresh or cryopreserved at -140C. The QIAamp micro DNA kit was used to extract genomic DNA from the cultured CD4+ T cells.

The sequence was obtained from a human donor who had a prior SARS-CoV-2 infection. The V and J genes are TRBV5-1 and TRBJ1-1, with a weak D call of TRBD1 (5 bases match). The source material was CD4+ T cells from PBMCs cultured with a peptide pool, sampled before COVID-19 vaccination. For the CDR3, the sequence is CASSRGGSTEAFF. The DNA sequence follows: TGCGCCAGCAGCCGTGGGGGTTCTACTGAAGCTTTCTTT.